This T cell receptor (beta chain) was identified during a study of technical replicates of blood from several donors. This table comes from immunoSEQ multiplex PCR, and its TCRdb copy is limited to in-frame clones, with some not included. The repertoire holds about 83,000 clones, with just under 95% as singletons. The V end lost 7 bases, the J end lost 3 bases, and 8 bases lay between the germline ends. The CDR3 covers 12 residues. Germline-derived CDR1 and CDR2 are SNHLY and FYNNEI. Material: T cells isolated from PBMCs. The V call is TRBV2, the J call TRBJ2-3, with a weak D call TRBD2 (5 bases). This TCR was recovered from a human donor in good health. The CDR3 protein is CASKEETDTQYF. The CDR3 DNA sequence: TGTGCCAGCAAGGAGGAAACAGATACGCAGTATTTT.